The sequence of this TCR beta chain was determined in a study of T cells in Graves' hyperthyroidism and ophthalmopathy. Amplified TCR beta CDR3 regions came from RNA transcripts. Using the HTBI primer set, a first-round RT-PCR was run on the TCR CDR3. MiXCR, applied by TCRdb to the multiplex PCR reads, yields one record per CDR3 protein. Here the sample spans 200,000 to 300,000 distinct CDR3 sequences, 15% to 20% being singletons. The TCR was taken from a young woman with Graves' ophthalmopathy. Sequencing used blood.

CDR3 sequence: CASSAGLAGFNEQFF. The CDR3, as DNA: TGTGCCAGCAGCGCGGGACTAGCGGGATTCAATGAGCAGTTCTTC. The chain is built from TRBV9 and TRBJ2-1; 13 bases are a match to TRBD2. Germline lookup yields CDR1 SGDLS and CDR2 YYNGEE. The CDR3 is 15 residues long. V lost 3 bases and J lost 6; bases outside the gene matches: 3. The entire variable domain, with the rest obtained from reference TRBV9 and TRBJ2-1, is as follows: DSGVTQTPKHLITATGQRVTLRCSPRSGDLSVYWYQQSLDQGLQFLIQYYNGEERAKGNILERFSAQQFPDLHSELNLSSLELGDSALYFCASSAGLAGFNEQFFGPGTRLTVL.